This TCR beta chain was sequenced in a study of shared clonotypes between healthy human individuals. This CDR3 has 14 residues. Germline CDR1 SGHNT, CDR2 YYREEE (reference sequence). Trimming cost V 4 bases and J 6 bases; bases outside gene matches: 0. Some clones are missing from TCRdb's copy, which holds only in-frame ones; the method was immunoSEQ multiplex PCR. This table holds under 200,000 clones, around 93% found once. V and J are TRBV5-4 and TRBJ2-3; 15 bases are shared with TRBD2. The clonotype originates from a woman aged 25 to 39 in good health. Sequenced input: naive CD4+ T cells sorted from blood. Subset meaning: CD45RA+ positively selected. The CDR3 here is CASSGTSGGDTQYF. The CDR3 DNA reads as TGTGCCAGCAGCGGGACTAGCGGGGGGGATACGCAGTATTTT.